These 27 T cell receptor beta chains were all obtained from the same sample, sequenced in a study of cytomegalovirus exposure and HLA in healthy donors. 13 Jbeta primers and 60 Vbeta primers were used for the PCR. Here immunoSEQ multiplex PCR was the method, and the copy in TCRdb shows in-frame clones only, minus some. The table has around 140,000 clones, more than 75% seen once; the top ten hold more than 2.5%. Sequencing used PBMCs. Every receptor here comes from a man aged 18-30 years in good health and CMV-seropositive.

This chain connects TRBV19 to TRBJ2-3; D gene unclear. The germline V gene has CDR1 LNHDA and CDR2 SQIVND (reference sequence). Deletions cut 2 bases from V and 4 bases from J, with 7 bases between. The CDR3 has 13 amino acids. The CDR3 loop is CASSIMGADTQYF. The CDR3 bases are TGTGCCAGTAGTATAATGGGCGCAGATACGCAGTATTTT.

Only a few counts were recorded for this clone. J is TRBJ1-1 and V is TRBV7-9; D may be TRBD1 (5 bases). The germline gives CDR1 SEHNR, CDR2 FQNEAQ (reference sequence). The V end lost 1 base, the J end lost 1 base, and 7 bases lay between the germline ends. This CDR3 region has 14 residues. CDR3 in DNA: TGTGCCAGCAGCTTAGAGGGGAAGAACACTGAAGCTTTCTTT. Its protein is CASSLEGKNTEAFF.

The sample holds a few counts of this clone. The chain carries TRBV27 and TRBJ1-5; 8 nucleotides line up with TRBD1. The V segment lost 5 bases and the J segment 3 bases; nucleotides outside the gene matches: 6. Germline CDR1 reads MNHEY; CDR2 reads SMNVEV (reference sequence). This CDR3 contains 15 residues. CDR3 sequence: CASSLGRGLNQPQHF. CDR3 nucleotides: TGTGCCAGCAGTCTTGGCAGGGGGCTCAATCAGCCCCAGCATTTT.

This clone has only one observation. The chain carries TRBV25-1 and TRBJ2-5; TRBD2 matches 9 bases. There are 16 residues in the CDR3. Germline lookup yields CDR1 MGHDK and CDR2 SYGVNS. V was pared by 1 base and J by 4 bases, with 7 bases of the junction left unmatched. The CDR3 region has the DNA TGTGCCAGCAGTGAATCCCCAGCGGGGGGTGTAGAGACCCAGTACTTC. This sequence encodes CASSESPAGGVETQYF.

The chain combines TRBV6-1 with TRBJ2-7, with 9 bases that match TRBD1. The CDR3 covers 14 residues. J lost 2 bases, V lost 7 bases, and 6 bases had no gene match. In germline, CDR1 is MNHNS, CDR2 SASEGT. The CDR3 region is CASIPRTGAYEQYF. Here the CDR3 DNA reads TGTGCCAGCATTCCCCGGACAGGGGCCTACGAGCAGTACTTC.

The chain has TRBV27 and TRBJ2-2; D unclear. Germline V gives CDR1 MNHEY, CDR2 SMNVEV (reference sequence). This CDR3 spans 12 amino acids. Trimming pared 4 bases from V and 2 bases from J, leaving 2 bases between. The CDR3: CASSSNTGELFF. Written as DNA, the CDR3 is TGTGCCAGCAGTTCAAACACCGGGGAGCTGTTTTTT.

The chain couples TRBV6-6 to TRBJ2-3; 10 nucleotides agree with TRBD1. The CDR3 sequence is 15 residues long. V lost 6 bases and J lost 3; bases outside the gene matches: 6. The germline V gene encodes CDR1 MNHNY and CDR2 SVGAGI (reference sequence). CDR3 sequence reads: CASSPRDRGTDTQYF. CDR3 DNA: TGTGCCAGCAGCCCTCGGGACAGGGGTACAGATACGCAGTATTTT.

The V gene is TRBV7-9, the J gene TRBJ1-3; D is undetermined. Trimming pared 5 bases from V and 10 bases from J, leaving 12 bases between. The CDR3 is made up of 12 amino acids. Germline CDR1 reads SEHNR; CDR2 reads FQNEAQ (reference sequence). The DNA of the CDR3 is TGTGCCAGCAGCCCCCGAGGTGATACCATATATTTT. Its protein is CASSPRGDTIYF.

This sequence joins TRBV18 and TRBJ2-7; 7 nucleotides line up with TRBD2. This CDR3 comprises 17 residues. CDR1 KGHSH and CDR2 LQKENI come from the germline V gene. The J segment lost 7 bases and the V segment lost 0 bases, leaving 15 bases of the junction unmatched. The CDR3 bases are TGTGCCAGCTCACCACCGGGAGGGGTAAAACAGACGGGAGAGCAGTACTTC. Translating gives CASSPPGGVKQTGEQYF.

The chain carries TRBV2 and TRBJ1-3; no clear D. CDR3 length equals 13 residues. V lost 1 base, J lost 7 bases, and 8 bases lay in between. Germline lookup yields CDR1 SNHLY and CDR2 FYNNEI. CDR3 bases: TGTGCCAGCAGTGAAGATGTCCGTAACACCATATATTTT. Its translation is CASSEDVRNTIYF.

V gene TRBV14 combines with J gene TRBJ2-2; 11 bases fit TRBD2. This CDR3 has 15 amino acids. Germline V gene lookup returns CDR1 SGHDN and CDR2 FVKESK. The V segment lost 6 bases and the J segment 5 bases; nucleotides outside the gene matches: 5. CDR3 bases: TGTGCCAGCAGGGGACCTAGCGGGGGGACCGGGGAGCTGTTTTTT. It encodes CASRGPSGGTGELFF. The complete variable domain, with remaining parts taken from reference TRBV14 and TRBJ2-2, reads EAGVTQFPSHSVIEKGQTVTLRCDPISGHDNLYWYRRVMGKEIKFLLHFVKESKQDESGMPNNRFLAERTGGTYSTLKVQPAELEDSGVYFCASRGPSGGTGELFFGEGSRLTVL.

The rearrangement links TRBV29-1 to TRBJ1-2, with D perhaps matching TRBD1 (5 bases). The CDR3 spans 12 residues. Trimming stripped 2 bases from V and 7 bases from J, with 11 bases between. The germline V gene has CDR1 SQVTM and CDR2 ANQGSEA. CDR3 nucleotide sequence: TGCAGCGTTGAAAAAGGGGCAGTTGGCTACACCTTC. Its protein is CSVEKGAVGYTF.

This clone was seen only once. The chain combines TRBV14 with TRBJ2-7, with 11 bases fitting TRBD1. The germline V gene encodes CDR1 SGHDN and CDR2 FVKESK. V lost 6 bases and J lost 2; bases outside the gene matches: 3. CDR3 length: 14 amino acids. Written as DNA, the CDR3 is TGTGCCAGCAGTCCGGGACAGGGGGCCTACGAGCAGTACTTC. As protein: CASSPGQGAYEQYF.

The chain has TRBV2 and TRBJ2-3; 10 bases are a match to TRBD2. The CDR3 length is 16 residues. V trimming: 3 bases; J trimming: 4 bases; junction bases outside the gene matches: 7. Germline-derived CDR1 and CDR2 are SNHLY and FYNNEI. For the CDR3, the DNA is TGTGCCAGCAGTGAGGCTAGCGGGACTAGCGCAGATACGCAGTATTTT. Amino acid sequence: CASSEASGTSADTQYF. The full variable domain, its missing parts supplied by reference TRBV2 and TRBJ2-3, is EPEVTQTPSHQVTQMGQEVILRCVPISNHLYFYWYRQILGQKVEFLVSFYNNEISEKSEIFDDQFSVERPDGSNFTLKIRSTKLEDSAMYFCASSEASGTSADTQYFGPGTRLTVL.

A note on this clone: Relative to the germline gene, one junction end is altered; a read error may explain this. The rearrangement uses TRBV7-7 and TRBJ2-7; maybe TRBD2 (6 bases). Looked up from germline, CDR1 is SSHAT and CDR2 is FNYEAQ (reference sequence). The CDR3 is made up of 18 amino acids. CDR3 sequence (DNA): TGTGCTAGCAGCCCCCGCTTACTTTCCGGGACGGGAGCCTCCGAGCAGTACTTC. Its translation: CASSPRLLSGTGASEQYF.

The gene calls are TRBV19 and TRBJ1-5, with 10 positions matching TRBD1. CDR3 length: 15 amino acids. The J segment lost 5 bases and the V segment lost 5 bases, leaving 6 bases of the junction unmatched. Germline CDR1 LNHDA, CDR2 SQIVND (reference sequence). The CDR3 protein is CASSLRTGGDQPQHF. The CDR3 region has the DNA TGTGCCAGTAGTCTTCGGACAGGGGGAGATCAGCCCCAGCATTTT. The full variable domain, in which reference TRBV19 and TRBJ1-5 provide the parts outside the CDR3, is DGGITQSPKYLFRKEGQNVTLSCEQNLNHDAMYWYRQDPGQGLRLIYYSQIVNDFQKGDIAEGYSVSREKKESFPLTVTSAQKNPTAFYLCASSLRTGGDQPQHFGDGTRLSIL.

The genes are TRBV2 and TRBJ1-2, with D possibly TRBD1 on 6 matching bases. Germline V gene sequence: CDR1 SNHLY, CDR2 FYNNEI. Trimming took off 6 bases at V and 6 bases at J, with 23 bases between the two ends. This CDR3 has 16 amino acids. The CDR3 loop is CASRAETRGYEDGYTF. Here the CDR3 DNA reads TGTGCCAGCAGAGCCGAAACCAGGGGTTACGAGGATGGCTACACCTTC.

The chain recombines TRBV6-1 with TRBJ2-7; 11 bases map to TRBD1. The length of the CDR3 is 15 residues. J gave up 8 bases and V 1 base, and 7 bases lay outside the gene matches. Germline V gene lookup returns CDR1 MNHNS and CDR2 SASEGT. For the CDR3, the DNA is TGTGCCAGCAGTGAAGTATTGGGACAGGGGGGTCAGCAGTACTTC. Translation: CASSEVLGQGGQQYF.

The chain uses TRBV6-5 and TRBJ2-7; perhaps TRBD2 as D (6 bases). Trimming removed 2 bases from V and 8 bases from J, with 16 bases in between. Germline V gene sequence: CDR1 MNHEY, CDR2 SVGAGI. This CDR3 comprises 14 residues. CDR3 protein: CASSYGSGGTQQYF. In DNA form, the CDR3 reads TGTGCCAGCAGTTACGGGTCCGGGGGTACGCAGCAGTACTTC.

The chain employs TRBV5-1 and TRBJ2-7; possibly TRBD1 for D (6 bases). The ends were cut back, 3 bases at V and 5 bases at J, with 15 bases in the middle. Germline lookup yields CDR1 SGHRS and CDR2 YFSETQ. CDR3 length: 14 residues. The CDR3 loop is CASSWAAGDDEQYF. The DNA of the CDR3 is TGCGCCAGCAGCTGGGCCGCAGGGGACGACGAGCAGTACTTC. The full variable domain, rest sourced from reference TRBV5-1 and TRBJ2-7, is KAGVTQTPRYLIKTRGQQVTLSCSPISGHRSVSWYQQTPGQGLQFLFEYFSETQRNKGNFPGRFSGRQFSNSRSEMNVSTLELGDSALYLCASSWAAGDDEQYFGPGTRLTVT.

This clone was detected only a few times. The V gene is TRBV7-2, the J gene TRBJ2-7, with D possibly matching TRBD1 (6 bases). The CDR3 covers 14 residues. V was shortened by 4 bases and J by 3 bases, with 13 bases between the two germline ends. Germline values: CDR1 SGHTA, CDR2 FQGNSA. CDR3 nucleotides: TGTGCCAGCAGCTCAACAGGGCCAAGCTACGAGCAGTACTTC. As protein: CASSSTGPSYEQYF.

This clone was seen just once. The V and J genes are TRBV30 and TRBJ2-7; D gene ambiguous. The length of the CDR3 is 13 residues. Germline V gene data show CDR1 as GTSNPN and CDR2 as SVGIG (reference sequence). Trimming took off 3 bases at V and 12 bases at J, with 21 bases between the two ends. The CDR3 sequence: CAWSLTGSSSTYF. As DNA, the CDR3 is TGTGCCTGGAGCCTTACGGGTAGCTCCTCGACGTACTTC. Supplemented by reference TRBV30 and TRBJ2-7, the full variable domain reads SQTIHQWPATLVQPVGSPLSLECTVEGTSNPNLYWYRQAAGRGLQLLFYSVGIGQISSEVPQNLSASRPQDRQFILSSKKLLLSDSGFYLCAWSLTGSSSTYFGPGTRLTVT.

CDR3 nucleotide sequence: TGTGCCAGCAGCTTGGCCGAGTACAGTGAAGCTTTCTTT. As protein: CASSLAEYSEAFF. The V gene is TRBV5-5, the J gene TRBJ1-1; no clear D. The ends were cut back, 0 bases at V and 7 bases at J, with 10 bases in the middle. Germline loops: CDR1 SGHKS, CDR2 YYEKEE (reference sequence). The CDR3 contains 13 residues.

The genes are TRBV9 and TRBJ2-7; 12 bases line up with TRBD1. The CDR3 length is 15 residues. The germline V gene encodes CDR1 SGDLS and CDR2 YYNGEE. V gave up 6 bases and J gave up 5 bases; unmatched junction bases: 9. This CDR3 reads CASTLSGTGGHEQYF. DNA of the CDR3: TGTGCCAGCACGTTGTCAGGGACAGGGGGCCACGAGCAGTACTTC.

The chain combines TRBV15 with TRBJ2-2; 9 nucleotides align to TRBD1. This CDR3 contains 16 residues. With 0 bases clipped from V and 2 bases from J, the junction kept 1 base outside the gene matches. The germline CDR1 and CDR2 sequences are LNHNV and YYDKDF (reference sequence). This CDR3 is CATSREGQGNTGELFF. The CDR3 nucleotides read TGTGCCACCAGCAGAGAGGGACAGGGTAACACCGGGGAGCTGTTTTTT.

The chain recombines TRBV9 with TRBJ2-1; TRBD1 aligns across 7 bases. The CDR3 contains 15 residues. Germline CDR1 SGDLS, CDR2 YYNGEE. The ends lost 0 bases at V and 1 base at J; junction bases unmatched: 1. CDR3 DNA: TGTGCCAGCAGCGTAGACAGGGGATCCTACAATGAGCAGTTCTTC. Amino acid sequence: CASSVDRGSYNEQFF. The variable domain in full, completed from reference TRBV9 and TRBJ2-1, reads DSGVTQTPKHLITATGQRVTLRCSPRSGDLSVYWYQQSLDQGLQFLIQYYNGEERAKGNILERFSAQQFPDLHSELNLSSLELGDSALYFCASSVDRGSYNEQFFGPGTRLTVL.

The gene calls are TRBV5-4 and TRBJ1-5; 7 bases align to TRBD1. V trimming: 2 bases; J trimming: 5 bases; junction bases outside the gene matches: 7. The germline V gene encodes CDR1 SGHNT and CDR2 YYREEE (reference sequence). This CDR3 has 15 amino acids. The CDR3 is CASSFQGEVDQPQHF. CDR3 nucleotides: TGTGCCAGCAGCTTCCAGGGGGAAGTCGATCAGCCCCAGCATTTT.